The rows below give T cell receptor beta chains drawn from one sample of a study of lymphopenia after photon versus proton radiotherapy. Sequencing used immunoSEQ multiplex PCR; TCRdb keeps in-frame clones, though not all of them. This sample has 50,000 to 60,000 clones, with roughly 90% found just once. Sequenced here: peripheral blood, sampled from a patient treated with photon-based radiotherapy. The receptors shown here come from a woman aged 40 to 55 with cholangiocarcinoma. Each CDR3 is given with its conserved first and last residue. Each record gives: J gene, clone size, D gene, V gene, CDR3 DNA, CDR3 protein. The D gene is left open where the match is weak. Not all rows give a size; the values are once, few, many and, for expanded clones, a class.

TRBJ2-7,-,-,TRBV4-1,TGCGCCAGCAGCCAAATCAGCGGACTTCCCTACGAGCAGTACTTC,CASSQISGLPYEQYF
TRBJ1-2,-,-,TRBV30,TGTGCCTGGAGTGTACAGGGAGGCTATGGCTACACCTTC,CAWSVQGGYGYTF
TRBJ2-5,-,TRBD2,TRBV11-2,TGTGCCAGCAGCGGACTAGCGGAGACCCAGTACTTC,CASSGLAETQYF
TRBJ1-2,few,TRBD1,TRBV19,TGTGCCAGCCGACAGGGGGAACTTGGTGGCTACACCTTC,CASRQGELGGYTF
TRBJ2-3,once,-,TRBV2,TGTGCCAGCAGCTCCTCGGGGGCAGATACGCAGTATTTT,CASSSSGADTQYF
TRBJ1-1,-,-,TRBV5-6,TGTGCCAGCAGCTTGAATGGGTGGAGGTCTACTGAAGCTTTCTTT,CASSLNGWRSTEAFF
TRBJ1-5,-,-,TRBV27,TGTGCCAGCATCAAAACTCGGGAGGAAAATCAGCCCCAGCATTTT,CASIKTREENQPQHF
TRBJ2-7,once,-,TRBV10-3,TGTGCCATAACCCAACAGGGAGGGAGCGAGCAGTACTTC,CAITQQGGSEQYF
TRBJ2-1,-,TRBD2,TRBV7-8,TGTGCCAGCAGCTCAGATATGGGGGAGGGCTACAATGAGCAGTTCTTC,CASSSDMGEGYNEQFF
TRBJ2-1,-,TRBD2,TRBV10-2,TGCGCCAGCAGTTTGGGACTAGCGGGGGTCAGAGAGCAGTTCTTC,CASSLGLAGVREQFF
TRBJ2-2,-,-,TRBV11-2,TGTGCCAGCAGCCCACCAACTGACACCGGGGAGCTGTTTTTT,CASSPPTDTGELFF